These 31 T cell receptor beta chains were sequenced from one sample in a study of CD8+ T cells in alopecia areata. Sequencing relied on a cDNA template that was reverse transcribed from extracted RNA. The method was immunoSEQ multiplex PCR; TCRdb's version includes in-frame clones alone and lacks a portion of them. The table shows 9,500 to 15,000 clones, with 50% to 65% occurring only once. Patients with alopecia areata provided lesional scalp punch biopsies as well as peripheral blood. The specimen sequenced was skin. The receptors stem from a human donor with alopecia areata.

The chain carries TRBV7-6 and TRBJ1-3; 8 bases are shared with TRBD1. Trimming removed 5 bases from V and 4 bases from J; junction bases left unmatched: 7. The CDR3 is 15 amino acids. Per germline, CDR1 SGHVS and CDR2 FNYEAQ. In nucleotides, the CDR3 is TGTGCCAGCAGCCGGCAGACAGGGGCGGGAAACACCATATATTTT. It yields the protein CASSRQTGAGNTIYF.

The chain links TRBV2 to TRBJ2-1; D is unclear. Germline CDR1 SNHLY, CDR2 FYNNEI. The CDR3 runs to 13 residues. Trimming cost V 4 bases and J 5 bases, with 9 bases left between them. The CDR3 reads CASSVGRNNEQFF. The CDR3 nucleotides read TGTGCCAGCAGTGTAGGGCGGAACAATGAGCAGTTCTTC.

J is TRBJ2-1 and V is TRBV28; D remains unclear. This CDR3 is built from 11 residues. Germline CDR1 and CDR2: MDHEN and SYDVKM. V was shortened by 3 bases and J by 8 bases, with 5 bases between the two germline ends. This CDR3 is CASSFRDEQFF. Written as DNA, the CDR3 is TGTGCCAGCAGTTTCCGGGATGAGCAGTTCTTC.

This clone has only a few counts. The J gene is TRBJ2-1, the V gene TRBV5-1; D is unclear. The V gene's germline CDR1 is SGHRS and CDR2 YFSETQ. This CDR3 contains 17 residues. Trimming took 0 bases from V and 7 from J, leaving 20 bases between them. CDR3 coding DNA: TGCGCCAGCAGCTTGGGGTTAGGTAGGGATCAGGAGAATGAGCAGTTCTTC. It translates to CASSLGLGRDQENEQFF.

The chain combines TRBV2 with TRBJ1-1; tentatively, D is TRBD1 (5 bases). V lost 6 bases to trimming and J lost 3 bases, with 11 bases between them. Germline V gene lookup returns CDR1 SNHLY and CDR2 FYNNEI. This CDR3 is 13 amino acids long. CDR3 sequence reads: CASRYGRDTEAFF. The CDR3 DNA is TGTGCCAGCAGGTACGGCAGGGACACTGAAGCTTTCTTT.

CDR3 coding DNA: TGTGCCAGTAGTACGACAGGGGGCAATCAGCCCCAGCATTTT. Its protein is CASSTTGGNQPQHF. The chain uses TRBV19 and TRBJ1-5, with 8 nucleotides matching TRBD1. The CDR3 has 14 amino acids. CDR1 is LNHDA and CDR2 is SQIVND in the germline V gene (reference sequence). Trimming took 4 bases from V and 2 from J; bases not matched to a gene: 1. Complete variable domain (other parts from reference TRBV19 and TRBJ1-5): DGGITQSPKYLFRKEGQNVTLSCEQNLNHDAMYWYRQDPGQGLRLIYYSQIVNDFQKGDIAEGYSVSREKKESFPLTVTSAQKNPTAFYLCASSTTGGNQPQHFGDGTRLSIL.

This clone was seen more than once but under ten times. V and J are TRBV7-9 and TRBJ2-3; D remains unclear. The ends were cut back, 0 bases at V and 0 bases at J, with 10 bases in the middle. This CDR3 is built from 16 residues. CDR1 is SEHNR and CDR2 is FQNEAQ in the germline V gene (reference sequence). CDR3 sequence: CASSLAMEGSTDTQYF. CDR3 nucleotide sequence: TGTGCCAGCAGCTTAGCCATGGAAGGGAGCACAGATACGCAGTATTTT.

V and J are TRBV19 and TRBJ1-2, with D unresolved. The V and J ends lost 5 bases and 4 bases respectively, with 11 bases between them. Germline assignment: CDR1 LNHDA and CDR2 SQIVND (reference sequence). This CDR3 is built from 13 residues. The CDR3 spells CASSEDGRYGYTF. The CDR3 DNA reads TGTGCCAGTAGTGAGGACGGACGCTATGGCTACACCTTC.

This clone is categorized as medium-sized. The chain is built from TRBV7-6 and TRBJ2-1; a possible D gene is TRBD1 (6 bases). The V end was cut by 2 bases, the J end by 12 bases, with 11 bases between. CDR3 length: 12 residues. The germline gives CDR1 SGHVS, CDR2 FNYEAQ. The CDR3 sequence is CASSLSTGRQFF. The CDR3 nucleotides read TGTGCCAGCAGCTTATCCACAGGGCGGCAGTTCTTC.

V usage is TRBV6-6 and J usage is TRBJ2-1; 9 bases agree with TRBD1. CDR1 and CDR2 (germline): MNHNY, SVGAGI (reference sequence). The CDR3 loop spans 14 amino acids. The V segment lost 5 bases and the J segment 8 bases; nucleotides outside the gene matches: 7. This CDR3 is CASSPDRGWYEQFF. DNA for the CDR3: TGTGCCAGCAGTCCGGACAGGGGCTGGTATGAGCAGTTCTTC.

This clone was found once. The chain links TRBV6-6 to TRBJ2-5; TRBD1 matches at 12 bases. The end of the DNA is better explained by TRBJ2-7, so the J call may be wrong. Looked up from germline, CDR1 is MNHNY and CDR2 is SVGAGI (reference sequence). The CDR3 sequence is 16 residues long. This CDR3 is CASSSLPGQGAIEQYF. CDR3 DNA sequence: TGTGCCAGCAGTTCCCTACCGGGACAGGGGGCAATCGAGCAGTACTTC.

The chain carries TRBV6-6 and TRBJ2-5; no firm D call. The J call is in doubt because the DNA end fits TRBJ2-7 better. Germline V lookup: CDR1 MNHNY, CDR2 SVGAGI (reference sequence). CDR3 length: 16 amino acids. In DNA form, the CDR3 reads TGTGCCAGCAGTTACTCGGGTCAGAATGATTACTACGAGCAGTACTTC. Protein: CASSYSGQNDYYEQYF.

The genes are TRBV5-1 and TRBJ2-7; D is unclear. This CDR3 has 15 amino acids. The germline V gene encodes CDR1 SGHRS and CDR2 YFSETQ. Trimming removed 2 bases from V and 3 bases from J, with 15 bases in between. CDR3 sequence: CASSFSRAPGYEQYF. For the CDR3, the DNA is TGCGCCAGCAGCTTTTCCCGGGCCCCGGGCTACGAGCAGTACTTC.

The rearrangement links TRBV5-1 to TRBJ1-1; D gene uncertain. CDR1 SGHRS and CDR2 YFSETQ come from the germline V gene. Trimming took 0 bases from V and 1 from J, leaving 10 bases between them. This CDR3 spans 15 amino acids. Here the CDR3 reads CASSLGDTQNTEAFF. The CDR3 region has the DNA TGCGCCAGCAGCTTGGGAGACACCCAGAACACTGAAGCTTTCTTT.

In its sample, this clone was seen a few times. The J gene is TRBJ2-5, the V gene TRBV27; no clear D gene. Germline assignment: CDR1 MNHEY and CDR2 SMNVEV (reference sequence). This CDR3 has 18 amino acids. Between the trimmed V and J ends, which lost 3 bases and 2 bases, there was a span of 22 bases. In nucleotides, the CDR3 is TGTGCCAGCAGTTTGAGTCGGCCCGCACCCCGCCGACAAGAGACCCAGTACTTC. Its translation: CASSLSRPAPRRQETQYF.

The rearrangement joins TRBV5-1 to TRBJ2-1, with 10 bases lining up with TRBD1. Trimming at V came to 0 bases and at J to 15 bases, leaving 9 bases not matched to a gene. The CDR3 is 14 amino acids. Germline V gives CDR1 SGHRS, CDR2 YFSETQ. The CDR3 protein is CASSLGGQGNDRFF. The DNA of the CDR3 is TGCGCCAGCAGCTTGGGGGGACAGGGGAACGATCGGTTCTTC.

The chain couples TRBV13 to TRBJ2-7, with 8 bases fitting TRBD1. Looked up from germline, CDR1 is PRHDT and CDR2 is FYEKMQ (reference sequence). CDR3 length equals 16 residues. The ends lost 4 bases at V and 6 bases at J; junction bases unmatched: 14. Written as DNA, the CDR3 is TGTGCCAGCAGCTCCGACCCGGACAGGGCATTCTTCGAGCAGTACTTC. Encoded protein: CASSSDPDRAFFEQYF.

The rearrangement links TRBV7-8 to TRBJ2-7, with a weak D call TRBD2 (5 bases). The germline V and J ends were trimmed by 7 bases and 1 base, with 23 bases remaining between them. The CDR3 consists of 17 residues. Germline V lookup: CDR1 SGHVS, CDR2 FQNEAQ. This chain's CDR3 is CASKVLFGRETSYEQYF. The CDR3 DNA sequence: TGTGCCAGCAAGGTCTTGTTTGGAAGGGAGACATCCTACGAGCAGTACTTC.

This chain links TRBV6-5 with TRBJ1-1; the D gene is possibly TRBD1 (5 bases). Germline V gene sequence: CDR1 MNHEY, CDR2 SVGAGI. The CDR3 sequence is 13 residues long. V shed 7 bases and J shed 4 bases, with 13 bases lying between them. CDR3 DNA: TGTGCCAGCAAGTTACGGGGCGGCACTGAAGCTTTCTTT. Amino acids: CASKLRGGTEAFF.

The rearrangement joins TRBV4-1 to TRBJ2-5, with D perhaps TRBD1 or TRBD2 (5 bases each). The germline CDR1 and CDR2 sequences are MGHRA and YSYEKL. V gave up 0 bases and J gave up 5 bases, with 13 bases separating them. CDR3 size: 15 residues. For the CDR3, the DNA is TGCGCCAGCAGCCAAGAGAGGGCCAGGGTGGAGACCCAGTACTTC. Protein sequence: CASSQERARVETQYF.

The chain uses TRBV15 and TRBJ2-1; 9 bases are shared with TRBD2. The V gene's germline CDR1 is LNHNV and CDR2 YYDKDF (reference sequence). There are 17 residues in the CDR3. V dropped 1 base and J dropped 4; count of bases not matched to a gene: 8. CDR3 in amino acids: CATSRAASGDDYNEQFF. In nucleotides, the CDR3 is TGTGCCACCAGCAGAGCCGCTAGCGGGGACGATTACAATGAGCAGTTCTTC.

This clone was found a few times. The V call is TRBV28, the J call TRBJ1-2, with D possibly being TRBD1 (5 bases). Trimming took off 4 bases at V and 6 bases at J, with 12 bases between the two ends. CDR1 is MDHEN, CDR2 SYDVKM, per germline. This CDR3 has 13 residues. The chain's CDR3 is CASSWTRSDGYTF. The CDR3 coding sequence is TGTGCCAGCAGTTGGACACGGTCTGATGGCTACACCTTC.

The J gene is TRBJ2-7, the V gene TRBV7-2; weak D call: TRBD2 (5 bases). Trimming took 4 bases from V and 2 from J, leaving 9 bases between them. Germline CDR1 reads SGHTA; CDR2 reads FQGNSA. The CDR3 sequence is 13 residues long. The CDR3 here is CASSYSGTYEQYF. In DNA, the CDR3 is TGTGCCAGCAGCTATTCCGGGACCTACGAGCAGTACTTC.

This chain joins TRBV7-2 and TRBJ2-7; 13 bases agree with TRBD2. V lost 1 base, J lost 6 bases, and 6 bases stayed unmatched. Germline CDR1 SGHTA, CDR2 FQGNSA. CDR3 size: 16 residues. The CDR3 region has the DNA TGTGCCAGCAGCTTAGTTGTCGGGACTAGCGGGGCCGAGCAGTACTTC. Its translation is CASSLVVGTSGAEQYF.

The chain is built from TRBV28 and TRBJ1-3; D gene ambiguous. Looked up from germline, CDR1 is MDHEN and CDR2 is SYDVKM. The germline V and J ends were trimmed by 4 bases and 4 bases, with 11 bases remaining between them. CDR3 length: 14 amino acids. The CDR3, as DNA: TGTGCCAGCAGTTGGAGGGCTCGGGGAAACACCATATATTTT. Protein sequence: CASSWRARGNTIYF.

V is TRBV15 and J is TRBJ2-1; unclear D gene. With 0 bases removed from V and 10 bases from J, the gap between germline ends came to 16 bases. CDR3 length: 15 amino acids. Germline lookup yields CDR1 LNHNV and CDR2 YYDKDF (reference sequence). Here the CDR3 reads CATSRERSGGLEQFF. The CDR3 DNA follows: TGTGCCACCAGCAGAGAAAGGTCCGGTGGGCTAGAGCAGTTCTTC. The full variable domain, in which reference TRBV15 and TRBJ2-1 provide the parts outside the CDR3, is DAMVIQNPRYQVTQFGKPVTLSCSQTLNHNVMYWYQQKSSQAPKLLFHYYDKDFNNEADTPDNFQSRRPNTSFCFLDIRSPGLGDTAMYLCATSRERSGGLEQFFGPGTRLTVL.

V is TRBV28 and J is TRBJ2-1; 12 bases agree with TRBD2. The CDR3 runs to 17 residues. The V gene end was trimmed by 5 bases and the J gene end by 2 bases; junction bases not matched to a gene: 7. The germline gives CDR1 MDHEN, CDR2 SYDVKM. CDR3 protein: CASSPGLAGFTYNEQFF. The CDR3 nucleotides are TGTGCCAGCAGTCCCGGACTAGCGGGGTTTACCTACAATGAGCAGTTCTTC. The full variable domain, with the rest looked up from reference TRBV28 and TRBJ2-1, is DVKVTQSSRYLVKRTGEKVFLECVQDMDHENMFWYRQDPGLGLRLIYFSYDVKMKEKGDIPEGYSVSREKKERFSLILESASTNQTSMYLCASSPGLAGFTYNEQFFGPGTRLTVL.

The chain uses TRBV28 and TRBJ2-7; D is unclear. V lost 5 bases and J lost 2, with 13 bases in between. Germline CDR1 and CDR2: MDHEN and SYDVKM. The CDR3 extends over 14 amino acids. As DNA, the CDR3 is TGTGCCAGCAGTCGGGTTGTCTTAACCTACGAGCAGTACTTC. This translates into CASSRVVLTYEQYF.

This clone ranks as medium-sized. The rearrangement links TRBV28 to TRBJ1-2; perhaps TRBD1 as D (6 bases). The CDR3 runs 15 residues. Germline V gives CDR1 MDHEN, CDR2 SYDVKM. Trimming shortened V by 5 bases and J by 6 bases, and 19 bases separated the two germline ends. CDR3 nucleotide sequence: TGTGCCAGCAGTCGCAACTCGGGGGGCGACGATGGCTACACCTTC. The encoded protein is CASSRNSGGDDGYTF.

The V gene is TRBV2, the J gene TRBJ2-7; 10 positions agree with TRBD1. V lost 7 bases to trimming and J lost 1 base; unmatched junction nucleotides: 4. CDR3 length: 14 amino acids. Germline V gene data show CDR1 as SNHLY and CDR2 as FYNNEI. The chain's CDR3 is CASTRTGGSYEQYF. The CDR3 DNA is TGTGCCAGCACCCGGACAGGGGGATCCTACGAGCAGTACTTC. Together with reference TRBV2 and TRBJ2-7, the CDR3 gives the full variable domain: EPEVTQTPSHQVTQMGQEVILRCVPISNHLYFYWYRQILGQKVEFLVSFYNNEISEKSEIFDDQFSVERPDGSNFTLKIRSTKLEDSAMYFCASTRTGGSYEQYFGPGTRLTVT.

The chain's CDR3 is CASSSGTGNNEQFF. The CDR3 nucleotides are TGTGCCAGCAGCTCCGGGACAGGGAACAATGAGCAGTTCTTC. This chain uses TRBV7-2 with TRBJ2-1, with 9 nucleotides matching TRBD1. Germline V gene lookup returns CDR1 SGHTA and CDR2 FQGNSA. This CDR3 spans 14 amino acids. V lost 4 bases and J lost 5; bases outside the gene matches: 3. Looking up the rest from reference TRBV7-2 and TRBJ2-1 gives the full variable domain: GAGVSQSPSNKVTEKGKDVELRCDPISGHTALYWYRQSLGQGLEFLIYFQGNSAPDKSGLPSDRFSAERTGGSVSTLTIQRTQQEDSAVYLCASSSGTGNNEQFFGPGTRLTVL.